The rows below give T cell receptor beta chains drawn from one sample of a study of blood T cell repertoires in COVID-19. The data were produced by immunoSEQ multiplex PCR, yet TCRdb's version contains in-frame clones alone and is incomplete. The repertoire includes roughly 70,000 clones, approximately 92% of them detected once, and 4.5% to 5% sits in the top ten. Sequencing was done on a sample of peripheral blood. These receptors all stem from a woman in her forties or fifties with active COVID-19. Each CDR3 is given with its conserved first and last residue.

>TRBV2
CASRKQGATEAFF
>TRBV19
CASSGRTAQETQYF
>TRBV15
CATSISGVYNEQFF
>TRBV18
CASSPPPGVSYEQYF
>TRBV6-2/TRBV6-3
CASSGTGSQGQPQHF
>TRBV19
CASSIGESLHF
>TRBV9
CASTPSGSTDTQYF
>TRBV19
CASSRGQVTEAFF
>TRBV5-1
CASSPLGGQGLSYEQYF
>TRBV9
CASSAVPDSPLHF
>TRBV19
CASSTGTEAFF
>TRBV30
CAWSVQQTSSYNSPLHF
>TRBV9
CASSLANEQFF
>TRBV5-1
CASSLAPGANVLTF
>TRBV5-4
CASSTPSGGGKVYEQYF
>TRBV19
CATKRTSGSYEQYF
>TRBV4-2
CASSQEATGAYEQYF
>TRBV5-1
CASSSPRAGGALGYNEQFF
>TRBV7-3
CASSPDREVWNEQFF
>TRBV5-1
CASSLSGSRDEQYF
>TRBV3-1/TRBV3-2
CASSQDGGSTEAFF
>TRBV5-6
CASRSGLAVNTGELFF
>TRBV3-1/TRBV3-2
CASSRQEETQYF